Each of the 5 T cell receptor beta chains below was sequenced from the same sample in a study of T cell responses to AZD1222 COVID-19 vaccine. The method was immunoSEQ multiplex PCR; TCRdb's version includes in-frame clones alone and lacks a portion of them. The data contain 140,000 or so clones, approximately 89% of them singletons. This sample comprised peripheral blood, obtained 28 days after the second AZD1222 dose. The receptors originated from an adult who received the AZD1222 COVID-19 vaccine.

The CDR3 here is CASSRDSSNTDTQYF. CDR3 DNA sequence: TGTGCCAGCAGCCGGGACAGTAGCAACACAGATACGCAGTATTTT. The chain combines TRBV7-3 with TRBJ2-3; TRBD1 matches 7 bases. The CDR3 runs 15 residues. V was clipped by 5 bases and J by 2 bases; unmatched bases: 7. The germline CDR1 and CDR2 sequences are SGHTA and FQGTGA. The full variable domain, with the rest looked up from reference TRBV7-3 and TRBJ2-3, is GAGVSQTPSNKVTEKGKYVELRCDPISGHTALYWYRQSLGQGPEFLIYFQGTGAADDSGLPNDRFFAVRPEGSVSTLKIQRTERGDSAVYLCASSRDSSNTDTQYFGPGTRLTVL.

V usage is TRBV6-4 and J usage is TRBJ2-4; TRBD2 might be the D (6 bases). CDR3 length equals 18 residues. CDR1 is MRHNA, CDR2 SNTAGT, per germline. The V gene lost 2 bases and the J gene lost 8 bases, with 25 bases spanning the gap. CDR3 in DNA: TGTGCCAGCAGTGACCATGGTCTAACGGGAGTTGAAATAGACATTCAGTACTTC. Translating gives CASSDHGLTGVEIDIQYF.

The chain couples TRBV11-2 to TRBJ2-7; a possible D gene is TRBD1 (6 bases). CDR3 length: 13 amino acids. The V end lost 3 bases, the J end lost 6 bases, and 12 bases lay between the germline ends. In germline, CDR1 is SGHAT, CDR2 FQNNGV. The CDR3 DNA reads TGTGCCAGCAGCTTGTGGGACACCGGCGAGCAGTACTTC. Protein product: CASSLWDTGEQYF.

CDR3: CASSEQGPSNTGELFF. The DNA of the CDR3 is TGTGCCAGCAGTGAACAGGGGCCCTCGAACACCGGGGAGCTGTTTTTT. The chain combines TRBV2 with TRBJ2-2; possibly TRBD1 for D (6 bases). V was shortened by 2 bases and J by 0 bases, with 10 bases between the two germline ends. The CDR3 is 16 amino acids. In germline, CDR1 is SNHLY, CDR2 FYNNEI.

This chain joins TRBV12-3 or TRBV12-4 and TRBJ2-2, with D unresolved. CDR3 length: 13 amino acids. V was shortened by 5 bases and J by 4 bases, with 8 bases between the two germline ends. CDR3 DNA sequence: TGTGCCAGCAGTCGACTGATCACCGGGGAGCTGTTTTTT. Translation gives CASSRLITGELFF.